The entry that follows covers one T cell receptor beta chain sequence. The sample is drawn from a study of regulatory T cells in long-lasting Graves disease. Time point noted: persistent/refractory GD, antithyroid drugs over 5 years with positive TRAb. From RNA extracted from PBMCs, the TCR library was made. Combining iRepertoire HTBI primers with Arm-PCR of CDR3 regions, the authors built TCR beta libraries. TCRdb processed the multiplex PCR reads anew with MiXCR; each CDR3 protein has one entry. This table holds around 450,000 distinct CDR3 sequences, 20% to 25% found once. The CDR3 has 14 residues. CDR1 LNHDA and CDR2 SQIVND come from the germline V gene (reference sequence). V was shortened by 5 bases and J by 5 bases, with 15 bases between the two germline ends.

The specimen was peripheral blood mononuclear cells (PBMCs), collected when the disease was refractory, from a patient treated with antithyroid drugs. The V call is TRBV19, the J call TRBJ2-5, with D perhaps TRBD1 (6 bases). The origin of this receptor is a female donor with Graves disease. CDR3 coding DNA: TGTGCCAGTAGTGAAAATAGGGGGATGGAGACCCAGTACTTC. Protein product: CASSENRGMETQYF.